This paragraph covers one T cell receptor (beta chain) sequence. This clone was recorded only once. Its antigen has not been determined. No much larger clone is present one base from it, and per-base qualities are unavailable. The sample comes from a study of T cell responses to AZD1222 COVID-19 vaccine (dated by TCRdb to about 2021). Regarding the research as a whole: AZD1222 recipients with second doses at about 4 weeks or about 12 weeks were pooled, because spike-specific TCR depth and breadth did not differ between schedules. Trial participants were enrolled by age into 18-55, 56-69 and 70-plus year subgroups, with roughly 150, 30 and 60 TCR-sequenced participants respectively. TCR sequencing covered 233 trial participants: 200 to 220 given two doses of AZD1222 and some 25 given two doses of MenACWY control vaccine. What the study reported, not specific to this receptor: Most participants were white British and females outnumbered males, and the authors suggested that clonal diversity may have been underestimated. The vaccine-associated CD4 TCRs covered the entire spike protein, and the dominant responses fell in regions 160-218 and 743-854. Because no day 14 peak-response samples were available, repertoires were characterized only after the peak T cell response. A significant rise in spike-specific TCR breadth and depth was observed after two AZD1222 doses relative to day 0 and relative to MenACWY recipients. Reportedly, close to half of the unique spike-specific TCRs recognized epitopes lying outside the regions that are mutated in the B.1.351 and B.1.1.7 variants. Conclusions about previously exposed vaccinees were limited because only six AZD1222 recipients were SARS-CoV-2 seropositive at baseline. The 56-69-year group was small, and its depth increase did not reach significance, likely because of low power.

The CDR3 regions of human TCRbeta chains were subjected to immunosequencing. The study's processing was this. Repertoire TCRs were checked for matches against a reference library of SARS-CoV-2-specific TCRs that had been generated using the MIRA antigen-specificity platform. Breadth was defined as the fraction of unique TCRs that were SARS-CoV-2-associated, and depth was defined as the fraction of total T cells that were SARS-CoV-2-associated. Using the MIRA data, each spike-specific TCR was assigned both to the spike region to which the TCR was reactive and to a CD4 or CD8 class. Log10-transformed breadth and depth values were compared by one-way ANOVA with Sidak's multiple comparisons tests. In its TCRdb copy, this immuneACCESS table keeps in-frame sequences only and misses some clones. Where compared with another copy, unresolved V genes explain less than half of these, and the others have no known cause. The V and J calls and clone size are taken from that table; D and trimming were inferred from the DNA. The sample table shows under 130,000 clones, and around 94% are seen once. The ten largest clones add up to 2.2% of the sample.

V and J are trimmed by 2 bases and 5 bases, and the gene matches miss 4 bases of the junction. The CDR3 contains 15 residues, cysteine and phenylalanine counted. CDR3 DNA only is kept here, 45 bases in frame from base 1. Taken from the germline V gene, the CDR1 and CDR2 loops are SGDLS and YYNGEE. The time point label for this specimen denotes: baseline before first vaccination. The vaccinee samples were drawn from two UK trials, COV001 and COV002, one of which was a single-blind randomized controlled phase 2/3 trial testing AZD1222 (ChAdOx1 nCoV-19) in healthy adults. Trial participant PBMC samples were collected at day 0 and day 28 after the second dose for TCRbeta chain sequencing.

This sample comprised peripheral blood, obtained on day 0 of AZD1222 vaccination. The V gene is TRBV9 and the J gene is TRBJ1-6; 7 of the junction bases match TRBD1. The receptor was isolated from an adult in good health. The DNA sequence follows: TGTGCCAGCAGCGTCCGACAGGGTCATAATTCACCCCTCCACTTT. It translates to CASSVRQGHNSPLHF.